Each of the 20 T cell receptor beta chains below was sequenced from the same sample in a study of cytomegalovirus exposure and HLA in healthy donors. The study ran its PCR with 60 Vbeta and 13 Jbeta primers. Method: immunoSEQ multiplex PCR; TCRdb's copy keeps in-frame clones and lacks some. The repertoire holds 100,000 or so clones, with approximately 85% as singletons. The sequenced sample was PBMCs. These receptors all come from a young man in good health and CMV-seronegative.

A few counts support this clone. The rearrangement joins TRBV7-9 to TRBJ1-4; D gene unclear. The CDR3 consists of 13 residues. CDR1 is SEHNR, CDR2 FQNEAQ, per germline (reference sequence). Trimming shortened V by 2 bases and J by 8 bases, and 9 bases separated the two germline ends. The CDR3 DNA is TGTGCCAGCAGCTTACTCGTCAGGGAAAAACTGTTTTTT. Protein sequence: CASSLLVREKLFF.

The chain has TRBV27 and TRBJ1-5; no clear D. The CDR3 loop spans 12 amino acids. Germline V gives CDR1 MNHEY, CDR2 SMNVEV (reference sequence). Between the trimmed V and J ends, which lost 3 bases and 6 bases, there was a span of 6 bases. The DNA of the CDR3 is TGTGCCAGCAGTTTCCCCGGTCAGCCCCAGCATTTT. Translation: CASSFPGQPQHF.

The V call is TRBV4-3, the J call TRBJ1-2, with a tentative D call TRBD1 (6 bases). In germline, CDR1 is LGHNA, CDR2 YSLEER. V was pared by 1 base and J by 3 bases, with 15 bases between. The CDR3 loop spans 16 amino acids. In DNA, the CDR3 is TGCGCCAGCAGCCAAGGGGTCCGGGGGGGCTACTATGGCTACACCTTC. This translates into CASSQGVRGGYYGYTF.

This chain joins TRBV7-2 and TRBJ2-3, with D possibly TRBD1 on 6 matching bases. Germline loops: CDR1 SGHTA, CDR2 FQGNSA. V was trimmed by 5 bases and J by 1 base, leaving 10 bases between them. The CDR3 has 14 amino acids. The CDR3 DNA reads TGTGCCAGCAGCCCGCAGGGGCGCACAGATACGCAGTATTTT. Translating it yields CASSPQGRTDTQYF.

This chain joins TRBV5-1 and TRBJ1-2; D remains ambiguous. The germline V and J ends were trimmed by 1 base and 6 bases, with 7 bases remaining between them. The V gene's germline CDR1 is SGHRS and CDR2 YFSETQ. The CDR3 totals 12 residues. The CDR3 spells CASSLPSDGYTF. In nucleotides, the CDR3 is TGCGCCAGCAGCTTGCCGTCTGATGGCTACACCTTC.

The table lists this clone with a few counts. CDR3 bases: TGTGCCAGCAGCTTGAGGCTGGGACAGGGGGCGGGTGGAAACACCATATATTTT. Translating gives CASSLRLGQGAGGNTIYF. The chain uses TRBV5-6 and TRBJ1-3, with 12 bases identical to TRBD1. CDR3 size: 18 residues. Per germline, CDR1 SGHDT and CDR2 YYEEEE. Unmatched junction bases numbered 8, after V lost 1 base and J lost 3 bases.

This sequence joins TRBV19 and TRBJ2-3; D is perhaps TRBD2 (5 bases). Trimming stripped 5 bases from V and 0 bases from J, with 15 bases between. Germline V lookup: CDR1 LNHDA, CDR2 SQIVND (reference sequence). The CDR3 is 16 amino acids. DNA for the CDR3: TGTGCCAGTAGTCTCCGGGGATTTGGTAGCACAGATACGCAGTATTTT. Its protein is CASSLRGFGSTDTQYF. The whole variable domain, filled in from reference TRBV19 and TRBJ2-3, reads DGGITQSPKYLFRKEGQNVTLSCEQNLNHDAMYWYRQDPGQGLRLIYYSQIVNDFQKGDIAEGYSVSREKKESFPLTVTSAQKNPTAFYLCASSLRGFGSTDTQYFGPGTRLTVL.

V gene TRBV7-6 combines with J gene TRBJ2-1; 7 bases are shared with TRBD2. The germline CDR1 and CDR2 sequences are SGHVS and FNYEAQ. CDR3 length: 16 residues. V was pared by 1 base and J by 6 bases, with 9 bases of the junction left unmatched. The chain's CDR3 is CASSLVTTGGINEQFF. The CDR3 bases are TGTGCCAGCAGCTTAGTTACAACGGGGGGTATCAATGAGCAGTTCTTC. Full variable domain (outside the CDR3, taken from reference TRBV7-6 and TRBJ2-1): GAGVSQSPRYKVTKRGQDVALRCDPISGHVSLYWYRQALGQGPEFLTYFNYEAQQDKSGLPNDRFSAERPEGSISTLTIQRTEQRDSAMYRCASSLVTTGGINEQFFGPGTRLTVL.

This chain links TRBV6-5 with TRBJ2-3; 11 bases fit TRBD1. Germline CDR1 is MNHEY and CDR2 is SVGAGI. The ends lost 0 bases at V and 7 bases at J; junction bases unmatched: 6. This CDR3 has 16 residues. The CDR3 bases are TGTGCCAGCAGTTACTCGATGGGACAGGGGGGAAATACGCAGTATTTT. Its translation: CASSYSMGQGGNTQYF.

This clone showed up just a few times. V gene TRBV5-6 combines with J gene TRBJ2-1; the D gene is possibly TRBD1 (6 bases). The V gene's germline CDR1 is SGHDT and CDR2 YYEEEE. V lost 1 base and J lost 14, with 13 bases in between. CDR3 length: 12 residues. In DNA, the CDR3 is TGTGCCAGCAGCTTGTTAAGGGACACGGAGTTCTTC. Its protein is CASSLLRDTEFF.

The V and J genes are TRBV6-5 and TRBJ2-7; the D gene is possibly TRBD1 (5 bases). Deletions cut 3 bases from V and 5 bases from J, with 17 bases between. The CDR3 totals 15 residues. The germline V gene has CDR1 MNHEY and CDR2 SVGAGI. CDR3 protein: CASSYVGRAVDEQYF. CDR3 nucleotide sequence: TGTGCCAGCAGTTATGTTGGCAGGGCGGTGGACGAGCAGTACTTC.

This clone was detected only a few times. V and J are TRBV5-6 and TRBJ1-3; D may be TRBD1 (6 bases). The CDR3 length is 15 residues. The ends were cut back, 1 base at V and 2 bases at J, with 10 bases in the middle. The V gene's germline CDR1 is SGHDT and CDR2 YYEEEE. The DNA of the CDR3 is TGTGCCAGCAGCTTGCCAGGGGAAACTGGAAACACCATATATTTT. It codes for CASSLPGETGNTIYF. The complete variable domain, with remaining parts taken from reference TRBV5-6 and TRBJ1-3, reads DAGVTQSPTHLIKTRGQQVTLRCSPKSGHDTVSWYQQALGQGPQFIFQYYEEEERQRGNFPDRFSGHQFPNYSSELNVNALLLGDSALYLCASSLPGETGNTIYFGEGSWLTVV.

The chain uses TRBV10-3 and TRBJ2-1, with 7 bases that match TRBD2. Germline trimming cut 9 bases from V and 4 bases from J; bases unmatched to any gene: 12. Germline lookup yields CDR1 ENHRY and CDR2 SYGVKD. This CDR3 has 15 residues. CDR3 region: CAIRAGREGYNEQFF. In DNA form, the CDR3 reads TGTGCCATTCGGGCGGGAAGGGAGGGGTACAATGAGCAGTTCTTC.

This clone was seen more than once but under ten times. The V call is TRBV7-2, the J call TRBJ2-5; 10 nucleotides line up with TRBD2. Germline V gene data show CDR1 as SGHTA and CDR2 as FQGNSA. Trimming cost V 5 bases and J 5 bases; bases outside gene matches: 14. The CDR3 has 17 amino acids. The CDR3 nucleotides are TGTGCCAGCAGCCCTGAGCGGGAGGGCCGAGAGAGGGAGACCCAGTACTTC. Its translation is CASSPEREGRERETQYF.

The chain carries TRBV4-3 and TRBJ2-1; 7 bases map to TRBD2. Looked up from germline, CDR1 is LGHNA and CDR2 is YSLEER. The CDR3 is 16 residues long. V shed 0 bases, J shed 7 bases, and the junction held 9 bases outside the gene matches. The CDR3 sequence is CASSQDGTGGGNEQFF. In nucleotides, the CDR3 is TGCGCCAGCAGCCAAGATGGGACGGGCGGGGGTAATGAGCAGTTCTTC.

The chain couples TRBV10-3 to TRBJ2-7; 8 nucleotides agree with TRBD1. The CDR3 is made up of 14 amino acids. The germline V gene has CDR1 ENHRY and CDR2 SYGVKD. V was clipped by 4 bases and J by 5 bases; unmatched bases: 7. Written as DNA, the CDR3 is TGTGCCATCAGTGGACCGGGACAGGCCGACGAGCAGTACTTC. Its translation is CAISGPGQADEQYF.

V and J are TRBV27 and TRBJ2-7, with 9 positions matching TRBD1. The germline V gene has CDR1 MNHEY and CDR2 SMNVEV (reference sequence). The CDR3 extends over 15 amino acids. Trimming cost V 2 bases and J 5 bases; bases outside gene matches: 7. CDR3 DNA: TGTGCCAGCAGTTTAGGAACAGGGGGCCTCAACGAGCAGTACTTC. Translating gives CASSLGTGGLNEQYF.

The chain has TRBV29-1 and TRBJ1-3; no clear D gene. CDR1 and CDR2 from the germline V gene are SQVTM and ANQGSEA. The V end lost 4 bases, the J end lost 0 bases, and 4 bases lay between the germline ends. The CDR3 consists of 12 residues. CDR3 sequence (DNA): TGCAGCGTTGCGTTCTCTGGAAACACCATATATTTT. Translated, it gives CSVAFSGNTIYF.

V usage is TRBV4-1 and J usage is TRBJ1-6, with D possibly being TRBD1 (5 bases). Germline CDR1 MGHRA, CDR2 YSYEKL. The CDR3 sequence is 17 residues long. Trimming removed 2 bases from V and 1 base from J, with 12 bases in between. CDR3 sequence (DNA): TGCGCCAGCAGCCAATTGCAGGGTCTTTCCTATAATTCACCCCTCCACTTT. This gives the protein CASSQLQGLSYNSPLHF.

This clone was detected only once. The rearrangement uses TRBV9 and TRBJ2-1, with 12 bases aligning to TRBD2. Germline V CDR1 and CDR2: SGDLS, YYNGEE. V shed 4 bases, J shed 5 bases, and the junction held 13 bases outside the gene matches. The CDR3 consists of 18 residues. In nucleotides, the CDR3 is TGTGCCAGCAGCCCCCACGAGGCTAGCGGGGGGGTGAACAATGAGCAGTTCTTC. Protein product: CASSPHEASGGVNNEQFF. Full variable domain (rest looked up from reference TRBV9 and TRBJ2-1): DSGVTQTPKHLITATGQRVTLRCSPRSGDLSVYWYQQSLDQGLQFLIQYYNGEERAKGNILERFSAQQFPDLHSELNLSSLELGDSALYFCASSPHEASGGVNNEQFFGPGTRLTVL.